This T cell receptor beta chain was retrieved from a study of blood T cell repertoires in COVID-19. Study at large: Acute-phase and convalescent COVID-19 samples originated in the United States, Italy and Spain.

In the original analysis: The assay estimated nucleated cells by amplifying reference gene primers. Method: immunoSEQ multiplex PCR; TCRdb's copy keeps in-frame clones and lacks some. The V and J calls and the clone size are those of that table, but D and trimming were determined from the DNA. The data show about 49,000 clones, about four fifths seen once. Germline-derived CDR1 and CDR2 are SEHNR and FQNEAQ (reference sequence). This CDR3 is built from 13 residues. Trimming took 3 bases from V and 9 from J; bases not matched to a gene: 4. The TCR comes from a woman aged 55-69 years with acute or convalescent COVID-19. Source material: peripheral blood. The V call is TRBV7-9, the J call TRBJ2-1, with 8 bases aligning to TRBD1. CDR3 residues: CASSFGQGTEQFF. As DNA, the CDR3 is TGTGCCAGCAGCTTTGGACAGGGCACTGAGCAGTTCTTC. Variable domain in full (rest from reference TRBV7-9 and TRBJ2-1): DTGVSQNPRHKITKRGQNVTFRCDPISEHNRLYWYRQTLGQGPEFLTYFQNEAQLEKSRLLSDRFSAERPKGSFSTLEIQRTEQGDSAMYLCASSFGQGTEQFFGPGTRLTVL.